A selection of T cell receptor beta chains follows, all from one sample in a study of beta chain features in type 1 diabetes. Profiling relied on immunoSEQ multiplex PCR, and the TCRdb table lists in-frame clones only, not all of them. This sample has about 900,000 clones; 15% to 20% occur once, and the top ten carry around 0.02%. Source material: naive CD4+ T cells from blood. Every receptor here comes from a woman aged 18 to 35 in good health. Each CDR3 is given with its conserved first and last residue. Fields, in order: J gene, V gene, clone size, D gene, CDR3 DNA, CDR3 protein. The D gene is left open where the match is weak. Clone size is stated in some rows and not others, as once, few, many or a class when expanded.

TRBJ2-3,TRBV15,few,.,TGTGCCACCAGCAGAGCACGGCAGGGACCATATACGCAGTATTTT,CATSRARQGPYTQYF
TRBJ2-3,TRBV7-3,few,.,TGTGCCAGCAGCTTAACTTCCGCGGGACACACAGATACGCAGTATTTT,CASSLTSAGHTDTQYF
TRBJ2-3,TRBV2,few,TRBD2,TGTGCCACGGGACTAGCGGGAGGGCCTGGAGATACGCAGTATTTT,CATGLAGGPGDTQYF
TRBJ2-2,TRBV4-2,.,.,TGTGCCAGCAGCCAAGATCTATTAGGAGGGGGGGAGCTGTTTTTT,CASSQDLLGGGELFF
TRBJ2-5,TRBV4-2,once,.,TGTGCCAGCAGCCAGACCCTGACCATGGGTGGGACCCAGTACTTC,CASSQTLTMGGTQYF
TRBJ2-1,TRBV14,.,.,TGTGCCAGCAGCAACCCAAAAAGGGCAGTGAAAAATGAGCAGTTCTTC,CASSNPKRAVKNEQFF
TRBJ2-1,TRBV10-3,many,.,TGTGCCATCAGTGAGTCGGGCAGGGCACCGCAGTTCTTC,CAISESGRAPQFF
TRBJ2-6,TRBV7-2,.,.,TGTGCCAGCAGCTTATATGCTGGTTTGGAATCTGGGGCCAACGTCCTGACTTTC,CASSLYAGLESGANVLTF
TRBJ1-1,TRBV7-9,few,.,TGTGCCAGCAGCTTAGCAGGGCTGAACACTGAAGCTTTCTTT,CASSLAGLNTEAFF
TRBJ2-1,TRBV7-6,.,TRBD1,TGTGCCAGCAGCTTAGCGGACAGGGAATTGTACAATGAGCAGTTCTTC,CASSLADRELYNEQFF
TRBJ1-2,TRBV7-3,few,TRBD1,TGTGCCAGCAGCAAGGGACAGGGCTATGGCTACACCTTC,CASSKGQGYGYTF
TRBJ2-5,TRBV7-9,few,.,TGTGCCAGCAGCCCCATGAGGGAGACCCAGTACTTC,CASSPMRETQYF
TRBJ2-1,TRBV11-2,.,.,TGTGCCAGCAGCTTATTGGGACGGTCCTACAATGAGCAGTTCTTC,CASSLLGRSYNEQFF
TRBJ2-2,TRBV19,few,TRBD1,TGTGCCAGTGGGGGACAGTCTGGCGGGGAGCTGTTTTTT,CASGGQSGGELFF
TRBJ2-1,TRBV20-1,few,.,TGCAGTGCTAGTAGGGTCAATGAGCAGTTCTTC,CSASRVNEQFF
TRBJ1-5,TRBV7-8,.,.,TGTGCCAGCAGCTTAAGGTCCCAGGGTTCGGTTCAGCCCCAGCATTTT,CASSLRSQGSVQPQHF
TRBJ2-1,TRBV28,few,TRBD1,TGTGCCAGCAGTCAGAGGGACAGATACAATGAGCAGTTCTTC,CASSQRDRYNEQFF
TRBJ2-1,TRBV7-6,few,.,TGTGCCAGCAGCTTAGGGAGGGGCAGAATCCCAAATGAGCAGTTCTTC,CASSLGRGRIPNEQFF
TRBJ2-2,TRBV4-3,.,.,TGCGCCAGCAGCATGGGGACCCCCGGGACCACCGGGGAGCTGTTTTTT,CASSMGTPGTTGELFF
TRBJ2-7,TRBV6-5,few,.,TGTGCCAGCAGTTACAACAGCTACGAGCAGTACTTC,CASSYNSYEQYF
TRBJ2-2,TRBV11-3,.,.,TGTGCCAGCAGCCACAGGGCGACCGGGGAGCTGTTTTTT,CASSHRATGELFF
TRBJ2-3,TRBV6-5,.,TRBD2,TGTGCCAGCTCAAGAGCGGGAGGGCGCCCAGATACGCAGTATTTT,CASSRAGGRPDTQYF
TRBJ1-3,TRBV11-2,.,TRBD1,TGTGCCAGCAGCTCACGTAGCGGGACAGGGTCTGGAAACACCATATATTTT,CASSSRSGTGSGNTIYF
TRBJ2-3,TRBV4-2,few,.,TGTGCCAGCAGCCAATTCGGTAGCACAGATACGCAGTATTTT,CASSQFGSTDTQYF
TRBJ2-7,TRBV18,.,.,TGTGCCAGCTCACCACGTAGCAGGGGAGGCTCCTACGAGCAGTACTTC,CASSPRSRGGSYEQYF
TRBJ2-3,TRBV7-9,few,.,TGTGCCAGCAGCAATTCTAATTTAGATACGCAGTATTTT,CASSNSNLDTQYF
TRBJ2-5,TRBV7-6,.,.,TGTGCCAGCAGCTTTGGAGCCGGAGCTTCGGAGACCCAGTACTTC,CASSFGAGASETQYF
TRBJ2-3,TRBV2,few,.,TGTGCCAGCAGTGCTACAGATACGCAGTATTTT,CASSATDTQYF
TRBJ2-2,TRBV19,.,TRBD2,TGTGCCAGTAGTATTGGGTTAGCGGGAGTACGTGGGGAGCTGTTTTTT,CASSIGLAGVRGELFF
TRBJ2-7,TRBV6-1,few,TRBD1,TGTGCCACGGGACAGGGACACGAGCAGTACTTC,CATGQGHEQYF
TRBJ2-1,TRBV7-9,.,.,TGTGCCAGCAGCGTCTACGGGACTCACAATGAGCAGTTCTTC,CASSVYGTHNEQFF
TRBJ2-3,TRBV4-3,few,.,TGCGCCAGCAGCCAAGATATACGCGTTTTTAGCACAGATACGCAGTATTTT,CASSQDIRVFSTDTQYF
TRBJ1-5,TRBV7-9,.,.,TGTGCCAGCAGCTTACAAGACAATCAGCCCCAGCATTTT,CASSLQDNQPQHF
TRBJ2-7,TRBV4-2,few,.,TGTGCCAGCAGCCAAGGAGCAGCAAGCTCCTACGAGCAGTACTTC,CASSQGAASSYEQYF
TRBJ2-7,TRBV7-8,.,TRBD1,TGTGCCAGCAGCTGGGACAGGGGAAACGAGCAGTACTTC,CASSWDRGNEQYF
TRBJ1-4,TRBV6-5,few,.,TGTGCCAGCAGTTACGAGCGTTCTAATGAAAAACTGTTTTTT,CASSYERSNEKLFF
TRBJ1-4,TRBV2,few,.,TGTGCCAGCAGTGCCGAGGGGCAGATACGTAATGAAAAACTGTTTTTT,CASSAEGQIRNEKLFF
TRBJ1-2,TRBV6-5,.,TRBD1,TGTGCCAGCAGTTACGGACAGGCCAGGCATGGCTACACCTTC,CASSYGQARHGYTF
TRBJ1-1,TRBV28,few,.,TGTGCCAGCACGGAGGACATGAACACTGAAGCTTTCTTT,CASTEDMNTEAFF